This T cell receptor (beta chain) was documented in a study of identical twins. It was template switching that added a universal primer site, and there were unique molecular identifiers on the cDNA. TCRdb re-called the 5' RACE reads with MiXCR, one entry per CDR3 protein. The sample contains around 340,000 distinct CDR3 sequences, 9% to 15% of which appear only once. These same records also appear under a second study, on yellow fever vaccine responses in identical twins. From that paper: Reportedly, the T cell response mounted by twins to vaccine seemed partly convergent, partly personalized.

The sample taken for sequencing was CD8+ T cells sorted from blood. The receptor was derived from a young woman in good health.

The CDR3 loop reads CASSQDWDYEQYF. The DNA for the CDR3 is TGTGCCAGCAGCCAAGATTGGGACTACGAGCAGTACTTC. This rearrangement joins TRBV14 to TRBJ2-7; no reliable D call. The germline V gene encodes CDR1 SGHDN and CDR2 FVKESK. The CDR3 has 13 residues. V lost 0 bases and J lost 3, with 6 bases in between.